The 30 T cell receptor beta chains reported below all come from one sample, sequenced in a study of control samples from healthy donors and cancer patients. Produced via immunoSEQ multiplex PCR; TCRdb's table is partial and in-frame only. The sample lists 150,000 to 200,000 clones, approximately 94% occurring once. The specimen was blood. These receptors originate from a woman in her late teens or twenties in good health.

V usage is TRBV5-1 and J usage is TRBJ2-7; D might be TRBD1 or TRBD2, each matching 5 bases. The CDR3 covers 15 residues. Trimming shortened V by 4 bases and J by 0 bases, and 14 bases separated the two germline ends. The germline V gene encodes CDR1 SGHRS and CDR2 YFSETQ. CDR3 coding DNA: TGCGCCAGCAGCCCAGGGACGGTGAGCTCCTACGAGCAGTACTTC. It translates to CASSPGTVSSYEQYF.

V gene TRBV7-9 combines with J gene TRBJ2-5; no clear D. This CDR3 region has 13 residues. CDR1 and CDR2 from the germline V gene are SEHNR and FQNEAQ (reference sequence). Trimming took off 3 bases at V and 5 bases at J, with 10 bases between the two ends. CDR3 sequence reads: CASSFISKETQYF. CDR3 sequence (DNA): TGTGCCAGCAGCTTCATTTCTAAGGAGACCCAGTACTTC.

This rearrangement joins TRBV2 to TRBJ2-7; D possibly corresponds to TRBD1 (6 bases). This CDR3 spans 14 amino acids. The V gene's germline CDR1 is SNHLY and CDR2 FYNNEI. V shed 7 bases and J shed 4 bases, with 17 bases lying between them. The CDR3 here is CASISRTDTYEQYF. CDR3 nucleotide sequence: TGTGCCAGCATATCGAGGACAGACACATACGAGCAGTACTTC.

This chain links TRBV19 with TRBJ1-1; D is ambiguous. This CDR3 is built from 12 residues. Germline assignment: CDR1 LNHDA and CDR2 SQIVND (reference sequence). V lost 4 bases to trimming and J lost 2 bases, with 5 bases between them. The DNA for the CDR3 is TGTGCCAGTAGTAGAGTCAACACTGAAGCTTTCTTT. Translating it yields CASSRVNTEAFF.

The J gene is TRBJ2-2, the V gene TRBV7-8; D possibly corresponds to TRBD1 (5 bases). The CDR3 extends over 15 amino acids. Looked up from germline, CDR1 is SGHVS and CDR2 is FQNEAQ. Trimming shortened V by 2 bases and J by 2 bases, and 9 bases separated the two germline ends. The CDR3 spells CASSLLTGNTGELFF. CDR3 nucleotides: TGTGCCAGCAGCTTACTAACAGGAAACACCGGGGAGCTGTTTTTT.

The gene calls are TRBV2 and TRBJ2-7, with D perhaps being TRBD1 or TRBD2 (6 bases each). Germline CDR1 SNHLY, CDR2 FYNNEI. CDR3 size: 12 residues. V lost 11 bases, J lost 5 bases, and 16 bases lay in between. The CDR3 nucleotides read TGTGCCCACTGGGGGGCCGGTAACGAGCAGTACTTC. Protein product: CAHWGAGNEQYF. Full variable domain (outside the CDR3, taken from reference TRBV2 and TRBJ2-7): EPEVTQTPSHQVTQMGQEVILRCVPISNHLYFYWYRQILGQKVEFLVSFYNNEISEKSEIFDDQFSVERPDGSNFTLKIRSTKLEDSAMYFCAHWGAGNEQYFGPGTRLTVT.

The chain links TRBV10-3 to TRBJ2-1, with D possibly matching TRBD1 (6 bases). This CDR3 region has 16 residues. CDR1 and CDR2 (germline): ENHRY, SYGVKD. V lost 3 bases and J 5 bases, leaving 17 bases between the germline ends. The CDR3 DNA follows: TGTGCCATCAGTGAAACCGGGACAACTATTAACAATGAGCAGTTCTTC. This codes for CAISETGTTINNEQFF.

The chain recombines TRBV30 with TRBJ2-6; TRBD1 aligns across 7 bases. This CDR3 comprises 17 residues. V lost 4 bases to trimming and J lost 0 bases; unmatched junction nucleotides: 9. CDR1 is GTSNPN and CDR2 is SVGIG in the germline V gene (reference sequence). CDR3 nucleotide sequence: TGTGCCTGGACCAAAGGGGGCCAAAGCTCTGGGGCCAACGTCCTGACTTTC. Its protein product is CAWTKGGQSSGANVLTF.

V gene TRBV20-1 combines with J gene TRBJ1-1; a possible D gene is TRBD1 (5 bases). Germline lookup yields CDR1 DFQATT and CDR2 SNEGSKA (reference sequence). Trimming pared 7 bases from V and 3 bases from J, leaving 9 bases between. The CDR3 spans 11 residues. The CDR3 DNA follows: TGCAGTGTGGTAGGGGACACTGAAGCTTTCTTT. Translation gives CSVVGDTEAFF.

The rearrangement joins TRBV5-6 to TRBJ1-5; D possibly corresponds to TRBD1 (5 bases). The V and J ends lost 0 bases and 7 bases respectively, with 11 bases between them. The CDR3 has 14 residues. Looked up from germline, CDR1 is SGHDT and CDR2 is YYEEEE. The CDR3 coding sequence is TGTGCCAGCAGCTTGGGGCAGGGCAGACAGCCCCAGCATTTT. This sequence encodes CASSLGQGRQPQHF.

This chain connects TRBV19 to TRBJ1-5; TRBD1 is a possible D gene (5 bases). The CDR3 length is 14 residues. Germline lookup yields CDR1 LNHDA and CDR2 SQIVND (reference sequence). Between the trimmed V and J ends, which lost 3 bases and 5 bases, there was a span of 11 bases. CDR3 coding DNA: TGTGCCAGTAGTATGGGGGGGTCCTATCAGCCCCAGCATTTT. Residues: CASSMGGSYQPQHF.

This clone was seen only a few times. One junction end does not reproduce the germline sequence, and a read error may be involved. This chain uses TRBV5-4 with TRBJ2-7; maybe TRBD1 (6 bases). The CDR3 has 12 amino acids. Germline V CDR1 and CDR2: SGHNT, YYREEE (reference sequence). CDR3 protein: CASSSPGTREGF. The CDR3, as DNA: TGTGCCAGCAGCTCCCCGGGGACACGTGAAGGTTTC.

The genes are TRBV18 and TRBJ2-5, with D perhaps matching TRBD2 (6 bases). The length of the CDR3 is 17 residues. V was clipped by 0 bases and J by 5 bases, with 19 bases between them. Germline assignment: CDR1 KGHSH and CDR2 LQKENI. CDR3 loop: CASSPPLAPSRGETQYF. CDR3 nucleotide sequence: TGTGCCAGCTCACCACCCCTAGCGCCCAGTCGGGGTGAGACCCAGTACTTC.

In DNA, the CDR3 is TGTGCCAGCAGCTTTAAAGGGGGTTCGGGCAATGAGCAGTTCTTC. Translating it yields CASSFKGGSGNEQFF. The chain joins TRBV5-6 to TRBJ2-1, with a tentative D call TRBD1 (6 bases). There are 15 residues in the CDR3. In germline, CDR1 is SGHDT, CDR2 YYEEEE. V lost 2 bases to trimming and J lost 6 bases, with 15 bases between them.

The chain is built from TRBV19 and TRBJ2-3, with D unclear. The V end was cut by 6 bases, the J end by 1 base, with 8 bases between. Germline assignment: CDR1 LNHDA and CDR2 SQIVND (reference sequence). This CDR3 is 13 amino acids long. The CDR3 region has the DNA TGTGCCAGTAGAAGGATAGGCACAGATACGCAGTATTTT. It specifies CASRRIGTDTQYF.

Remarks on this clone: At one end the junction does not follow the germline gene, possibly because of a read error. The rearrangement joins TRBV10-3 to TRBJ2-7; D may be TRBD1 or TRBD2 (6 bases each). The CDR3 is 11 residues long. Looked up from germline, CDR1 is ENHRY and CDR2 is SYGVKD. Here the CDR3 DNA reads TGTGCCATCGGTGAGGGGGGCGAGCAGTACTTC. Protein sequence: CAIGEGGEQYF.

This clone was observed a single time. This may be a read error, as it is one base from a much larger clone. This rearrangement joins TRBV14 to TRBJ2-5, with D unclear. V lost 6 bases to trimming and J lost 1 base, with 3 bases between them. The CDR3 has 11 residues. Germline CDR1 SGHDN, CDR2 FVKESK. CDR3 residues: CASSFQETQYF. The CDR3 DNA reads TGTGCCAGCAGTTTCCAAGAGACCCAGTACTTC.

CDR3 sequence: CASSYLRETQYF. As DNA, the CDR3 is TGTGCCAGCAGTTATCTAAGGGAGACCCAGTACTTC. This chain links TRBV6-2 or TRBV6-3 with TRBJ2-5, with D hard to call. V lost 3 bases, J lost 5 bases, and 7 bases lay in between. The CDR3 extends over 12 amino acids. Germline V gene sequence: CDR1 MNHEY, CDR2 SVGEGT.

The rearrangement joins TRBV10-2 to TRBJ2-1; tentative D call: TRBD2 (5 bases). CDR3 size: 16 residues. Germline V gene lookup returns CDR1 WSHSY and CDR2 SAAADI. V shed 8 bases and J shed 0 bases, with 17 bases lying between them. CDR3 loop: CASSDRVDYSYNEQFF. The CDR3 nucleotides read TGCGCCAGCTCCGACCGGGTTGACTACTCCTACAATGAGCAGTTCTTC.

This chain joins TRBV16 and TRBJ1-5; D gene unclear. V dropped 4 bases and J dropped 0 bases, with 10 bases sitting between them. The germline V gene has CDR1 KGHSY and CDR2 FQNENV. CDR3 size: 15 residues. The DNA for the CDR3 is TGTGCCAGCAGCCTTGATCTTAATAGCAATCAGCCCCAGCATTTT. Its protein product is CASSLDLNSNQPQHF.

V gene TRBV27 combines with J gene TRBJ2-4; no clear D gene. Germline CDR1 reads MNHEY; CDR2 reads SMNVEV (reference sequence). V shed 8 bases and J shed 0 bases, with 11 bases lying between them. This CDR3 is built from 14 residues. The CDR3 loop is CASRSLIAKNIQYF. CDR3 coding DNA: TGTGCCAGCCGTTCCCTAATAGCCAAAAACATTCAGTACTTC.

The chain couples TRBV18 to TRBJ1-1; 9 nucleotides match TRBD1. V trimming: 7 bases; J trimming: 0 bases; junction bases outside the gene matches: 3. Germline V gene data show CDR1 as KGHSH and CDR2 as LQKENI. The length of the CDR3 is 14 residues. CDR3 region: CASLRTGVNTEAFF. CDR3 in DNA: TGTGCCAGCTTACGGACAGGGGTGAACACTGAAGCTTTCTTT.

This clone was observed once. The chain is built from TRBV5-4 and TRBJ2-1; 9 positions agree with TRBD2. With V trimmed by 4 bases and J by 2 bases, 7 bases remained unmatched. This CDR3 contains 16 residues. Germline V gene data show CDR1 as SGHNT and CDR2 as YYREEE (reference sequence). The CDR3 spells CASSQGLAVTYNEQFF. CDR3 coding DNA: TGTGCCAGCAGCCAGGGACTAGCCGTCACCTACAATGAGCAGTTCTTC.

This clone occurred a few times. The chain joins TRBV7-2 to TRBJ2-1, with TRBD2 matching 13 bases. Germline CDR1 SGHTA, CDR2 FQGNSA. After removal of 6 bases from V and 5 bases from J, the junction contained 4 bases not matched to a gene. This CDR3 is 15 amino acids long. CDR3: CASSSLAGGHNEQFF. The CDR3 nucleotides read TGTGCCAGCAGTTCACTAGCGGGGGGGCACAATGAGCAGTTCTTC. The full variable domain, its missing parts supplied by reference TRBV7-2 and TRBJ2-1, is GAGVSQSPSNKVTEKGKDVELRCDPISGHTALYWYRQSLGQGLEFLIYFQGNSAPDKSGLPSDRFSAERTGGSVSTLTIQRTQQEDSAVYLCASSSLAGGHNEQFFGPGTRLTVL.

The chain links TRBV28 to TRBJ1-4; D gene unclear. Germline assignment: CDR1 MDHEN and CDR2 SYDVKM. Trimming shortened V by 6 bases and J by 3 bases, and 11 bases separated the two germline ends. The CDR3 length is 14 residues. The CDR3 region has the DNA TGTGCCAGCAGATTGTGGGGTCCTAATGAAAAACTGTTTTTT. Amino acid sequence: CASRLWGPNEKLFF.

The V gene is TRBV29-1, the J gene TRBJ2-1; possible D gene TRBD1, 6 bases. The CDR3 sequence is 16 residues long. V was trimmed by 0 bases and J by 5 bases, leaving 17 bases between them. Germline CDR1 is SQVTM and CDR2 is ANQGSEA. The CDR3 nucleotides are TGCAGCGTTGAAGATCCCAACAGGGCCGGGGACAATGAGCAGTTCTTC. Amino acids: CSVEDPNRAGDNEQFF.

The chain employs TRBV11-3 and TRBJ1-1; 9 nucleotides agree with TRBD1. From germline, CDR1 is SGHNT and CDR2 YENEEA. V lost 5 bases, J lost 4 bases, and 11 bases stayed unmatched. The CDR3 loop spans 16 amino acids. This CDR3 is CASSRGGGQGSTEAFF. The DNA of the CDR3 is TGTGCCAGCAGCCGGGGAGGTGGACAGGGGAGCACTGAAGCTTTCTTT.

This rearrangement joins TRBV9 to TRBJ1-6; weak D call: TRBD1 (5 bases). Trimming cost V 7 bases and J 13 bases, with 15 bases left between them. Germline-derived CDR1 and CDR2 are SGDLS and YYNGEE. The CDR3 has 12 amino acids. Written as DNA, the CDR3 is TGTGCCAGCTCTTTTTCCGACAGTCCCCTCCACTTT. Encoded protein: CASSFSDSPLHF. The variable domain in full, completed from reference TRBV9 and TRBJ1-6, reads DSGVTQTPKHLITATGQRVTLRCSPRSGDLSVYWYQQSLDQGLQFLIQYYNGEERAKGNILERFSAQQFPDLHSELNLSSLELGDSALYFCASSFSDSPLHFGNGTRLTVT.

The chain joins TRBV15 to TRBJ2-7; D tentatively reads TRBD1 or TRBD2 (5 bases each). Germline CDR1 and CDR2: LNHNV and YYDKDF (reference sequence). The CDR3 contains 13 residues. With 0 bases removed from V and 9 bases from J, the gap between germline ends came to 12 bases. The CDR3 loop is CATSRDLGAGQYF. The CDR3, as DNA: TGTGCCACCAGCAGAGATCTCGGGGCTGGGCAGTACTTC.

V gene TRBV27 combines with J gene TRBJ2-7; no definite D call. There are 13 residues in the CDR3. Between the trimmed V and J ends, which lost 2 bases and 4 bases, there was a span of 9 bases. Germline-derived CDR1 and CDR2 are MNHEY and SMNVEV (reference sequence). The CDR3 protein is CASSLGPQYEQYF. The CDR3 DNA is TGTGCCAGCAGTTTAGGGCCGCAATACGAGCAGTACTTC.